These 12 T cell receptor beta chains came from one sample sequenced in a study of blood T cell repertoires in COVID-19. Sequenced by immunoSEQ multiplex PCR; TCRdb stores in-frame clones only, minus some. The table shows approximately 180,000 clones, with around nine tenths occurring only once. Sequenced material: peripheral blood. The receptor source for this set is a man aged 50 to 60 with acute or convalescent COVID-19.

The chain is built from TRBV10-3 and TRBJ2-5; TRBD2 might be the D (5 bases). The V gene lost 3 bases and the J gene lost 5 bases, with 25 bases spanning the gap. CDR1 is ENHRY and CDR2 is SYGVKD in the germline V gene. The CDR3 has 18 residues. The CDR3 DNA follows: TGTGCCATCAGTGACTCGGGAAGCGAACCGAGGAGTTTGGAGACCCAGTACTTC. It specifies CAISDSGSEPRSLETQYF.

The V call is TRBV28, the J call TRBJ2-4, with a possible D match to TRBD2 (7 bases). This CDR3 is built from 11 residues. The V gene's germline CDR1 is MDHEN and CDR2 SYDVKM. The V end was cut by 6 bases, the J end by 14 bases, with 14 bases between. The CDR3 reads CASREGGAEYF. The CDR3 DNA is TGTGCCAGCAGGGAGGGGGGGGCTGAGTACTTC.

The CDR3 DNA reads as TGTGCCAGCAGTTCCCCGGCAGGGGGCACAGATACGCAGTATTTT. Protein sequence: CASSSPAGGTDTQYF. V and J are TRBV6-5 and TRBJ2-3; possibly TRBD1 for D (6 bases). V was trimmed by 4 bases and J by 1 base, leaving 12 bases between them. Germline lookup yields CDR1 MNHEY and CDR2 SVGAGI. The CDR3 has 15 residues.

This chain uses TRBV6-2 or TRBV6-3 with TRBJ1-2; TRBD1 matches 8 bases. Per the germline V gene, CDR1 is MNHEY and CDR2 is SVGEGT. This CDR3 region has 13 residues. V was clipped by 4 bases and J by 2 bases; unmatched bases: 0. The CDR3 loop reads CASSWTGNYGYTF. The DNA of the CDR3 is TGTGCCAGCAGTTGGACAGGGAACTATGGCTACACCTTC.

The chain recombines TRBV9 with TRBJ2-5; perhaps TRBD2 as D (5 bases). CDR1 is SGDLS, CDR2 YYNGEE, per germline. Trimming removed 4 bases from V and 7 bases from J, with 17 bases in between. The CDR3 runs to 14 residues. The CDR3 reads CASSSRGGAGTQYF. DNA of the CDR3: TGTGCCAGCAGCTCCCGCGGAGGCGCGGGGACCCAGTACTTC.

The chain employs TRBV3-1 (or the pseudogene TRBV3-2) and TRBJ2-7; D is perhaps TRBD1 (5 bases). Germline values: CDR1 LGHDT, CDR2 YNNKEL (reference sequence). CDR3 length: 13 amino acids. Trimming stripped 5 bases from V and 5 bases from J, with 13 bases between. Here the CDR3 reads CASSKGAGNEQYV. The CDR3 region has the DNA TGTGCCAGCAGCAAAGGAGCAGGGAACGAGCAGTACGTC.

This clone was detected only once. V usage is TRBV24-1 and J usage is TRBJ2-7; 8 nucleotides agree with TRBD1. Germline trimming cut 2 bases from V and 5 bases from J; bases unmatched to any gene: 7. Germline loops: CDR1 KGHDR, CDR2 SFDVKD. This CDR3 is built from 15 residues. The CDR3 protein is CATSDSGQGVHEQYF. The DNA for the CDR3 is TGTGCCACCAGTGATTCCGGACAGGGCGTCCACGAGCAGTACTTC.

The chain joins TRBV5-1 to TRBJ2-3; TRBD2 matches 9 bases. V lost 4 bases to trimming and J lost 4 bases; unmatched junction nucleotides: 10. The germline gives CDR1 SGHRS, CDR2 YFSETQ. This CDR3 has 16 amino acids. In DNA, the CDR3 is TGCGCCAGCAGCAGTCTGGGCGGGGGGGCCTCAGATACGCAGTATTTT. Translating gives CASSSLGGGASDTQYF.

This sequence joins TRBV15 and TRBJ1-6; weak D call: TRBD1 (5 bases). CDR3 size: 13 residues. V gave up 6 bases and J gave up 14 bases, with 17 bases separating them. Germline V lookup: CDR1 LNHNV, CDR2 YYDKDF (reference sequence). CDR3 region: CATSPRDSRTLHF. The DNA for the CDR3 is TGTGCCACCAGTCCGCGAGACAGCAGAACCCTCCACTTT.

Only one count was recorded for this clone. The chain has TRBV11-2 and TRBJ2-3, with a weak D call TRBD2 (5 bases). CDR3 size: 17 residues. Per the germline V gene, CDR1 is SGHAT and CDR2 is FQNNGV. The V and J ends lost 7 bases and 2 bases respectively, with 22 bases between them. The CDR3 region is CASTRGDPTFLTDTQYF. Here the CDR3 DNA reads TGTGCCAGCACCCGGGGTGACCCCACATTCCTCACAGATACGCAGTATTTT.

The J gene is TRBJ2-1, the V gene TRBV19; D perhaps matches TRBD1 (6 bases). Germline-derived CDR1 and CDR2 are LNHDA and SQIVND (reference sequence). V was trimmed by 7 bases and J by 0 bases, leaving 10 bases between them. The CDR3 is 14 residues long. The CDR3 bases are TGTGCCAGTACAACAGGGAGCTCCTACAATGAGCAGTTCTTC. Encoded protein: CASTTGSSYNEQFF.

CDR3 sequence reads: CATRTVEAFF. The CDR3 nucleotides are TGTGCCACCCGGACAGTTGAAGCTTTCTTT. The rearrangement links TRBV24-1 to TRBJ1-1; D is possibly TRBD1 (6 bases). This CDR3 comprises 10 residues. Germline V gives CDR1 KGHDR, CDR2 SFDVKD. Trimming stripped 9 bases from V and 7 bases from J, with 8 bases between.